These 6 T cell receptor beta chains came from one sample sequenced in a study of regulatory T cells in long-lasting Graves disease. Time point of the sample: newly diagnosed GD, antithyroid drugs for less than 3 months. PBMC-derived RNA was used for the TCR library. Library construction for TCR beta used iRepertoire HTBI primers and Arm-PCR of CDR3 regions. TCRdb reprocessed the multiplex PCR reads via MiXCR and lists one record per CDR3 protein. The table has 350,000 to 450,000 distinct CDR3 sequences, approximately 15% seen once. These data were also reused for a study on T cells in Graves' hyperthyroidism and ophthalmopathy.

The sample in question was peripheral blood mononuclear cells (PBMCs), obtained at new diagnosis, from a patient treated with antithyroid drugs. These receptor sequences come from a woman between 35 and 50 years old with Graves disease.

There are a few counts of this clonotype. The chain recombines TRBV3-1 with TRBJ1-2, with no clear D. Germline loops: CDR1 LGHDT, CDR2 YNNKEL (reference sequence). Trimming took off 0 bases at V and 0 bases at J, with 14 bases between the two ends. This CDR3 spans 17 amino acids. The CDR3: CASSQDSPGPTNYGYTF. CDR3 nucleotides: TGTGCCAGCAGCCAAGACTCTCCGGGCCCCACTAACTATGGCTACACCTTC.

This clonotype was seen at least ten times. The genes are TRBV28 and TRBJ1-2; D unresolved. This CDR3 region has 13 residues. Germline V gene lookup returns CDR1 MDHEN and CDR2 SYDVKM. V was pared by 4 bases and J by 0 bases, with 6 bases between. The DNA for the CDR3 is TGTGCCAGCAGTTCATTGACTAACTATGGCTACACCTTC. Its translation: CASSSLTNYGYTF.

This clonotype was recorded at least ten times. The V gene is TRBV5-1, the J gene TRBJ2-1, with unresolved D. The CDR3 is 13 amino acids. Germline loops: CDR1 SGHRS, CDR2 YFSETQ. Trimming stripped 3 bases from V and 6 bases from J, with 10 bases between. The CDR3 region has the DNA TGCGCCAGCAGCTCTTCTAGTTTCAATGAGCAGTTCTTC. Translation: CASSSSSFNEQFF.

This chain uses TRBV12-3 or TRBV12-4 with TRBJ1-1, with D possibly TRBD1 on 5 matching bases. V was trimmed by 3 bases and J by 1 base, leaving 12 bases between them. CDR3 size: 15 residues. The CDR3 sequence is CASSLFGGGNTEAFF. The CDR3 bases are TGTGCCAGCAGTTTGTTTGGGGGGGGGAACACTGAAGCTTTCTTT.

This clonotype showed up many times. The chain couples TRBV29-1 to TRBJ2-7; the match to TRBD2 covers 9 bases. The V gene end was trimmed by 6 bases and the J gene end by 6 bases; junction bases not matched to a gene: 12. Looked up from germline, CDR1 is SQVTM and CDR2 is ANQGSEA. The CDR3 sequence is 14 residues long. CDR3 region: CSVSLAGAALEQYF. Here the CDR3 DNA reads TGCAGCGTCTCCTTAGCGGGGGCTGCGCTCGAGCAGTACTTC.

This sequence joins TRBV9 and TRBJ2-2; 8 bases agree with TRBD2. Per germline, CDR1 SGDLS and CDR2 YYNGEE. With V trimmed by 4 bases and J by 3 bases, 5 bases remained unmatched. CDR3 length: 15 amino acids. In DNA, the CDR3 is TGTGCCAGCAGCCTGTCCGGGGGGGACACCGGGGAGCTGTTTTTT. Translated, it gives CASSLSGGDTGELFF.